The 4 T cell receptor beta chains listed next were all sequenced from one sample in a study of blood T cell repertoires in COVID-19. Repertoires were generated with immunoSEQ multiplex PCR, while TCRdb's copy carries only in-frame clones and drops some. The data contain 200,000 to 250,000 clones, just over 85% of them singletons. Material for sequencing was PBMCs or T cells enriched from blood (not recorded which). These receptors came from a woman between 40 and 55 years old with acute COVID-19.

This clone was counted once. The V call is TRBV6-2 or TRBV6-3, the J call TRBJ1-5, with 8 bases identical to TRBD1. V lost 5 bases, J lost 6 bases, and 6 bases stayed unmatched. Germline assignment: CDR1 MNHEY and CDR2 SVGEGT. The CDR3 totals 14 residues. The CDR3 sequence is CASSLGQGSQPQHF. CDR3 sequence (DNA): TGTGCCAGCAGTCTAGGACAGGGCAGTCAGCCCCAGCATTTT.

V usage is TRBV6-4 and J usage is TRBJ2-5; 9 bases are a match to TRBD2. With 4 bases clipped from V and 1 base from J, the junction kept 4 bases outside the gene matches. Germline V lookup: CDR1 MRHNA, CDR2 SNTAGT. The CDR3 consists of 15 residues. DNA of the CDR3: TGTGCCAGCAGTGCCGGCGGGGGGGGCCAAGAGACCCAGTACTTC. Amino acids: CASSAGGGGQETQYF.

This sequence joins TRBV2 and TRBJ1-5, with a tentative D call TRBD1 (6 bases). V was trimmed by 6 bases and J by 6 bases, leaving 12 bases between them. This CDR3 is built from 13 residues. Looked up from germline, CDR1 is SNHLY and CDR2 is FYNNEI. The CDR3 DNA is TGTGCCAGCAGGACAGGTCGGGGTCAGCCCCAGCATTTT. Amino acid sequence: CASRTGRGQPQHF. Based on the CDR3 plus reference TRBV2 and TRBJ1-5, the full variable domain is EPEVTQTPSHQVTQMGQEVILRCVPISNHLYFYWYRQILGQKVEFLVSFYNNEISEKSEIFDDQFSVERPDGSNFTLKIRSTKLEDSAMYFCASRTGRGQPQHFGDGTRLSIL.

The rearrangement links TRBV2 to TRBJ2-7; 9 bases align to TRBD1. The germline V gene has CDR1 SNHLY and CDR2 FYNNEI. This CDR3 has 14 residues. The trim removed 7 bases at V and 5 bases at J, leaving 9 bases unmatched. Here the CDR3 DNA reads TGTGCCAGCAAACTGGGACAGGGTTGGGACGAGCAGTACTTC. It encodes CASKLGQGWDEQYF.